This TCR beta chain is drawn from a study of blood T cell repertoires in COVID-19. Whole-study context: Acute and convalescent COVID-19 samples came from the United States, Italy and Spain. PBMCs, B-cell-depleted T cells, or T cells provided the cDNA or gDNA that made up the material.

Germline CDR1 LGHDT, CDR2 YNNKEL (reference sequence). V shed 4 bases and J 7 bases; nucleotides not matched to a gene: 1. The CDR3 has 12 amino acids. Original data processing: Quantification of nucleated cells was approximated via reference gene primer amplification. Data came from immunoSEQ multiplex PCR; TCRdb stores just in-frame clones and leaves some out. V and J calls and clone size are as listed in that table; D and trimming were resolved from the DNA. The sample consists of some 200,000 clones, around 80% of them appearing once. The TCR originated in a woman aged 70-85 years with acute or convalescent COVID-19. This rearrangement joins TRBV3-1 (or the pseudogene TRBV3-2) to TRBJ2-7; 10 bases are a match to TRBD2. Sequencing input: peripheral blood. The CDR3 sequence is CASSLTSGEQYF. CDR3 DNA: TGTGCCAGCAGCCTGACTAGCGGGGAGCAGTACTTC.